What follows is one T cell receptor beta chain and its context. TCRdb's table, derived via immunoSEQ multiplex PCR, lists solely in-frame clones and lacks some. In the table there are 95,000 to 100,000 clones, around 93% of which are singletons. These data are taken from a study of blood T cell repertoires in COVID-19. Looking at the study overall: The United States, Italy and Spain were the sources of the acute and convalescent COVID-19 samples.

Between the trimmed V and J ends, which lost 5 bases and 7 bases, there was a span of 17 bases. The CDR3 extends over 14 amino acids. CDR1 and CDR2 (germline): MDHEN, SYDVKM. V usage is TRBV28 and J usage is TRBJ1-2, with D perhaps matching TRBD1 (6 bases). The sample taken for sequencing was peripheral blood. This clonotype was sampled from a man aged 45-65 years with acute or convalescent COVID-19. CDR3: CASSLPGAVGGYTF. The CDR3 DNA reads as TGTGCCAGCAGTCTACCAGGGGCTGTGGGTGGCTACACCTTC.